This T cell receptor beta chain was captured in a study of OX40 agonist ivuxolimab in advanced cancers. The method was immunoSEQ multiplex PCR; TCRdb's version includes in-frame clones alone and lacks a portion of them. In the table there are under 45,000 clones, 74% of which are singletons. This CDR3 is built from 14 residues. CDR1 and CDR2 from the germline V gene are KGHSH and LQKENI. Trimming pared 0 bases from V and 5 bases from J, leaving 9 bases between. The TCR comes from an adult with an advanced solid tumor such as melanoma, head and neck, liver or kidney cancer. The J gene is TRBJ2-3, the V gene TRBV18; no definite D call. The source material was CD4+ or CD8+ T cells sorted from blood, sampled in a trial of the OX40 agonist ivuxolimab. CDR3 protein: CASSPPAFRDTQYF. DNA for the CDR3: TGTGCCAGCTCACCACCGGCGTTTAGAGATACGCAGTATTTT.